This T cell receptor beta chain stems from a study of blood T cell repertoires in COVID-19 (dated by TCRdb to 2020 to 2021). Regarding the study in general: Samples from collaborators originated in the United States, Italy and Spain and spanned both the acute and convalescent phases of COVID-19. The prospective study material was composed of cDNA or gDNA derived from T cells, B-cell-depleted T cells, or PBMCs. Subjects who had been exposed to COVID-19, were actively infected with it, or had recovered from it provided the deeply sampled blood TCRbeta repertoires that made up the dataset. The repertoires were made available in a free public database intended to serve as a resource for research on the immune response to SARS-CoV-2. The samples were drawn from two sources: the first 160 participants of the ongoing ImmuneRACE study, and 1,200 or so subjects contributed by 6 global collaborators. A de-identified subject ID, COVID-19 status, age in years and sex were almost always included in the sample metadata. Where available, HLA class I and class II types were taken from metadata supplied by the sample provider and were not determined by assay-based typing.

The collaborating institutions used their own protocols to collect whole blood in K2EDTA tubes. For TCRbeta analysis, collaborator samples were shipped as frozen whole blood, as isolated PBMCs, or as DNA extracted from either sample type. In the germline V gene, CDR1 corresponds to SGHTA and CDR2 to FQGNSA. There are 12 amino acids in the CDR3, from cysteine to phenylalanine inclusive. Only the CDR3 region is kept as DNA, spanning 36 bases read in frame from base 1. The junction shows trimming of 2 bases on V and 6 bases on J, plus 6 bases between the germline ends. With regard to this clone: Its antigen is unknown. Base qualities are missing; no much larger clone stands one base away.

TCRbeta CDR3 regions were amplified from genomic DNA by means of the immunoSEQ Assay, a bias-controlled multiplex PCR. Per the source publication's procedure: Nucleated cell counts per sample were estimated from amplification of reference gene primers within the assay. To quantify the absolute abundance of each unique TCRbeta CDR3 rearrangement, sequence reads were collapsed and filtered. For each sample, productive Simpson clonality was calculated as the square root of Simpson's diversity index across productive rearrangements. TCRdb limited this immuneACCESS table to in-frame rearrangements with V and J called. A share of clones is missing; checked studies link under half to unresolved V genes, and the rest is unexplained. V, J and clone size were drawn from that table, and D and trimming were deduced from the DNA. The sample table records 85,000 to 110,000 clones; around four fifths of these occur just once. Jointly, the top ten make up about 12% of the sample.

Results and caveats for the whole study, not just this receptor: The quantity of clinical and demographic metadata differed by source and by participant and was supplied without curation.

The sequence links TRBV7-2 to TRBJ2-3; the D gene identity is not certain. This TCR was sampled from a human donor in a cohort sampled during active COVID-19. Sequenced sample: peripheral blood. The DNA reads TGTGCCAGCAGCTTACTCCCTGATACGCAGTATTTT. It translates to CASSLLPDTQYF.